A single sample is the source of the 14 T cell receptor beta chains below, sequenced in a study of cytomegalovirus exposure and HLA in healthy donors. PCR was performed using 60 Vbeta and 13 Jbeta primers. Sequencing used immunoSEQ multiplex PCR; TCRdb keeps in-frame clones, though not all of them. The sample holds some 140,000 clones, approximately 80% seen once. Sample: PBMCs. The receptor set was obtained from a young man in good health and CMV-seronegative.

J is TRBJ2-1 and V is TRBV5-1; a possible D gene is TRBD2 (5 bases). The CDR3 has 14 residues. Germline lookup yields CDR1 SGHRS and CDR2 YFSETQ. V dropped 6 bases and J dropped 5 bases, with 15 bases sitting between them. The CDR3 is CASMERPGDNEQFF. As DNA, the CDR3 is TGCGCCAGCATGGAGCGTCCCGGGGACAATGAGCAGTTCTTC.

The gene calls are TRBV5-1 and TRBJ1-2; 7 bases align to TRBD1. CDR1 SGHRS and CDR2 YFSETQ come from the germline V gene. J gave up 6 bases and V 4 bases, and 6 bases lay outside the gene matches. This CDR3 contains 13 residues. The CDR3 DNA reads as TGCGCCAGCAGCGTGACAGGGTTAAATGGCTACACCTTC. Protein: CASSVTGLNGYTF.

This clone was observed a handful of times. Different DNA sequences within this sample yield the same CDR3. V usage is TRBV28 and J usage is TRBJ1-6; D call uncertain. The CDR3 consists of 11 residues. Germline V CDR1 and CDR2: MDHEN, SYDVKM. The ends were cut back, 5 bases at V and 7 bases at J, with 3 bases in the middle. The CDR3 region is CASSGNSPLHF. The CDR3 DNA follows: TGTGCCAGCAGTGGCAATTCACCCCTCCACTTT.

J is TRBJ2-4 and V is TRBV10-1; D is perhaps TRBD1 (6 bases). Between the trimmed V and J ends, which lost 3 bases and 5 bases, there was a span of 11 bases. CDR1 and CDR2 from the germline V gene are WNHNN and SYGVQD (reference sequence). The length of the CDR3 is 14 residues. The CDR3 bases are TGCGCCAGCAGTGAAACAGGGCACCAAAACATTCAGTACTTC. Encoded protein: CASSETGHQNIQYF.

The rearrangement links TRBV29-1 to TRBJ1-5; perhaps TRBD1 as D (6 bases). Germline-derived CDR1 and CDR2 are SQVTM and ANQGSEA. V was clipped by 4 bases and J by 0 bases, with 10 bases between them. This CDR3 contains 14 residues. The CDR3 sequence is CSVAGGNSNQPQHF. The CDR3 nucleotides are TGCAGCGTTGCGGGGGGCAATAGCAATCAGCCCCAGCATTTT. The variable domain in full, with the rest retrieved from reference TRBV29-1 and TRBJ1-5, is SAVISQKPSRDICQRGTSLTIQCQVDSQVTMMFWYRQQPGQSLTLIATANQGSEATYESGFVIDKFPISRPNLTFSTLTVSNMSPEDSSIYLCSVAGGNSNQPQHFGDGTRLSIL.

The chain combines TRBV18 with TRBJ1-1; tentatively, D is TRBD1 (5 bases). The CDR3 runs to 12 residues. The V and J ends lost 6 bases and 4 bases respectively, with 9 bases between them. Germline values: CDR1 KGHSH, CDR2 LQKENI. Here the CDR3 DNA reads TGTGCCAGCTCCCAGGGACTCACTGAAGCTTTCTTT. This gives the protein CASSQGLTEAFF.

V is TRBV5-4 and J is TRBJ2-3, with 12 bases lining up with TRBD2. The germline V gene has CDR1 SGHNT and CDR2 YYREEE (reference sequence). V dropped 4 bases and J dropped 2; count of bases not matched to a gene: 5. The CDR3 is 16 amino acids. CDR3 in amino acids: CASSAGLAGHTDTQYF. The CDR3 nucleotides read TGTGCCAGCAGCGCAGGACTAGCGGGACACACAGATACGCAGTATTTT.

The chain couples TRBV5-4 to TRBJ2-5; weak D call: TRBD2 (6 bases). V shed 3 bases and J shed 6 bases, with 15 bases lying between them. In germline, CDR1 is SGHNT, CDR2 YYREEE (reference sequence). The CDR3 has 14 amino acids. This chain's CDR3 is CASSSGATVKTQYF. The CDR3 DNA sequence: TGTGCCAGCAGCTCGGGAGCGACGGTGAAGACCCAGTACTTC.

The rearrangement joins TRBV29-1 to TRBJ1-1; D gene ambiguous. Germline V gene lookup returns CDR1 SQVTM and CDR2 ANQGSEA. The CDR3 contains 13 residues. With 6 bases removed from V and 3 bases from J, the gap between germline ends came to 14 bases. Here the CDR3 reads CSVARMLDTEAFF. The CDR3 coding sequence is TGCAGCGTCGCTAGGATGTTGGACACTGAAGCTTTCTTT.

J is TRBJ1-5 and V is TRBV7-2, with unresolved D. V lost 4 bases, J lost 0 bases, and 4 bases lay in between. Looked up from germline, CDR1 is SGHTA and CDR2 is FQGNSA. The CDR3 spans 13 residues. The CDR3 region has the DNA TGTGCCAGCAGCTCCAGTAGCAATCAGCCCCAGCATTTT. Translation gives CASSSSSNQPQHF. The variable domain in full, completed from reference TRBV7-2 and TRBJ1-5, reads GAGVSQSPSNKVTEKGKDVELRCDPISGHTALYWYRQSLGQGLEFLIYFQGNSAPDKSGLPSDRFSAERTGGSVSTLTIQRTQQEDSAVYLCASSSSSNQPQHFGDGTRLSIL.

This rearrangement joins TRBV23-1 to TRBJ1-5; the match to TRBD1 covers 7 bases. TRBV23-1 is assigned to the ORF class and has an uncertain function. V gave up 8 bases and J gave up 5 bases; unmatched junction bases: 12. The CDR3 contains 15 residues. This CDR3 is CASWRATGTDQPQHF. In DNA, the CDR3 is TGCGCCAGCTGGCGTGCGACAGGGACCGATCAGCCCCAGCATTTT.

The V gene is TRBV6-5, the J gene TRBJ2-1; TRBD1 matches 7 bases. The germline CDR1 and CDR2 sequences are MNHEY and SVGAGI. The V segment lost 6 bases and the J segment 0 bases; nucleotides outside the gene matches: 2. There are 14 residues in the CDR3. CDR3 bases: TGTGCCAGCAGCGGGACAGACTCCTACAATGAGCAGTTCTTC. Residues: CASSGTDSYNEQFF.

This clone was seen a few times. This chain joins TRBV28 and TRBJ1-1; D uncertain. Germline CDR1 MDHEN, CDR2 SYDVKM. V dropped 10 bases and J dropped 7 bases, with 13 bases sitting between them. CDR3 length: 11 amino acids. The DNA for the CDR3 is TGTGCCATCCAGAGCGGTATTGAAGCTTTCTTT. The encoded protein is CAIQSGIEAFF.

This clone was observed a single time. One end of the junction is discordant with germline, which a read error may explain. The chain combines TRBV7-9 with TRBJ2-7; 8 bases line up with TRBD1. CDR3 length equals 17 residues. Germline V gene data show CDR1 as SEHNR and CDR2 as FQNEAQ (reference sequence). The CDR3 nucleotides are TGTTCCAGCAGCTCTGACAGGGGCAGCGGTGCTGGCTACGAGCAGTACTTC. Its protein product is CSSSSDRGSGAGYEQYF.